The source of this T cell receptor (beta chain) is a study of post-analysis software for immune sequencing data. Background on the study: Several disease courses (relapsing-remitting, secondary progressive and progressive-relapsing) of multiple sclerosis were included.

Germline V gene data show CDR1 as SGHAT and CDR2 as FQNNGV. This CDR3 is 17 amino acids long. Notes on this clonotype: Antigen unknown. One end of the junction does not line up with germline, which may come from a read error.

General study results and limits: Strong co-clustering by F measure linked samples that shared a preparation batch. Significantly lower normalized Chao1 diversity was found in patients with multiple sclerosis relative to controls. About 5 TRBV segments were significantly more frequent in patients than in controls. TRBV5-6, TRBV5-1 and TRBV20-1 were among these segments.

TCR beta cDNA libraries had unique molecular identifiers. About 500,000 cDNA molecules were obtained per 1 to 10 million input T cells. TCRdb itself ran the PCR reads through MiXCR, one entry per CDR3 protein. The sample consists of about 260,000 distinct CDR3 sequences, 35% to 40% of them appearing once. The receptor was isolated from a girl aged 10 to 17 with multiple sclerosis. The gene calls are TRBV11-2 and TRBJ2-2, with D possibly TRBD2 on 5 matching bases. Sample: blood. The CDR3 DNA reads as TGTGTCAGCAGTTTTCCTCCGGGGATGATGAACACCGGGGAGCTGTTTTTT. It codes for CVSSFPPGMMNTGELFF.